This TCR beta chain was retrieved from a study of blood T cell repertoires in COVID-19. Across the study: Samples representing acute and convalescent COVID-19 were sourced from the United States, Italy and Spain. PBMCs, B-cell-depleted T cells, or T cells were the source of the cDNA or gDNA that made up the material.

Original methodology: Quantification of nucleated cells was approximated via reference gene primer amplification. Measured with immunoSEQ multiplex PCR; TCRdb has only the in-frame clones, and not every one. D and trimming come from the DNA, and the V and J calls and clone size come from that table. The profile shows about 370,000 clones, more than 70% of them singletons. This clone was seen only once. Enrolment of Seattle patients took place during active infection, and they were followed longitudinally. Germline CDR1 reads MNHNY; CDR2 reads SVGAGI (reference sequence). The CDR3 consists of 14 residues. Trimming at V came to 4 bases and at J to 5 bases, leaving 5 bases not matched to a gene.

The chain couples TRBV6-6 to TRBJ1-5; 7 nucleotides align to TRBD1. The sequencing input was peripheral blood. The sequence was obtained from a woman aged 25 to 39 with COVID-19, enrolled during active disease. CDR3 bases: TGTGCCAGCAGTTTGTTCGACAGGGATCAGCCCCAGCATTTT. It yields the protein CASSLFDRDQPQHF.